This T cell receptor (beta chain) was observed in a study of CD8+ T cells in alopecia areata. Study-level points and caveats: Normal-skin resident alphabeta T cells also appear among scalp sample sequences.

On this clone itself: What it binds is not known. Germline and genes here are mouse. The CDR3 end falls 4 residues outside the read, so it is completed with the germline J gene.

J lost 3 bases, V lost 5 bases, and 1 base had no gene match. Germline V CDR1 and CDR2: FNHDT, SITEND (reference sequence). The CDR3 loop spans 13 amino acids. After isolation, RNA underwent reverse transcription to generate cDNA as the sequencing template. This table comes from immunoSEQ multiplex PCR, and its TCRdb copy is limited to in-frame clones, with some not included. The data show over 100,000 clones, none appearing only once, with about 20% held by the ten largest. The clonotype originates from a C3H/HeJ mouse with alopecia areata. For the strain, the MHC haplotype given is H2-k. J is TRBJ2-4 and V is TRBV19; the match to TRBD2 covers 9 bases. Sequencing was done on a sample of lesional skin. The covered CDR3 bases are TGTGCCAGCAGGGGACTGGGACAAAAC. Amino acid sequence: CASRGLGQN. The whole CDR3 is CASRGLGQNTLYF.